The T cell receptor (beta chain) under discussion was sequenced for a study of regulatory T cells in long-lasting Graves disease. This clonotype has a count of ten or more. CDR3 length: 12 residues. V gave up 4 bases and J gave up 7 bases, with 8 bases separating them. The germline gives CDR1 MNHEY, CDR2 SVGAGI. Arm-PCR with iRepertoire HTBI primers amplified the CDR3 regions for these TCR beta libraries. TCRdb itself ran the multiplex PCR reads through MiXCR, one entry per CDR3 protein. The sample has approximately 480,000 distinct CDR3 sequences, around 15% seen once. Time point: newly diagnosed GD, antithyroid drugs for less than 3 months. There was RNA extracted from PBMCs, and the TCR library was made from it. A further study also used this sample, focusing on T cells in Graves' hyperthyroidism and ophthalmopathy.

The rearrangement uses TRBV6-5 and TRBJ2-1; D might be TRBD1 or TRBD2, each matching 5 bases. The TCR comes from a man aged 40-50 years with Graves disease. This specimen was peripheral blood mononuclear cells (PBMCs), taken at new diagnosis, from a patient treated with antithyroid drugs. The CDR3 sequence is CASSWDGNEQFF. In DNA, the CDR3 is TGTGCCAGCAGTTGGGACGGGAATGAGCAGTTCTTC.